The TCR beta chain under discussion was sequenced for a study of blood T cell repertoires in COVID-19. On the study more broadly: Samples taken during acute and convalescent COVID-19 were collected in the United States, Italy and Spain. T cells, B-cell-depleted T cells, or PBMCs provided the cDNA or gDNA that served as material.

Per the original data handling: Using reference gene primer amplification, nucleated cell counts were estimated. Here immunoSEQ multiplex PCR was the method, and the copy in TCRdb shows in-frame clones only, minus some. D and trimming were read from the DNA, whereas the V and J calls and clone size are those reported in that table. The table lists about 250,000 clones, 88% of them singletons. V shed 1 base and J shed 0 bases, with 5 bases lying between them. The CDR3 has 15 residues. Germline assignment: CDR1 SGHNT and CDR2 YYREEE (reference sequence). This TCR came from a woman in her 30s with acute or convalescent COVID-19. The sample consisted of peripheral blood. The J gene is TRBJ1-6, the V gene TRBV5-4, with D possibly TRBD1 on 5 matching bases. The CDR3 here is CASSLQGSYNSPLHF. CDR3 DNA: TGTGCCAGCAGCTTGCAGGGCTCCTATAATTCACCCCTCCACTTT.